The next 18 T cell receptor beta chains were all read from a single sample in a study of shared clonotypes between healthy human individuals. Profiling relied on immunoSEQ multiplex PCR, and the TCRdb table lists in-frame clones only, not all of them. The sample consists of about 2 million clones, approximately 95% of them appearing once. The sequencing sample was made of naive CD4+ T cells sorted from blood. Subset reported: CD45RA+ positively selected. The receptors stem from a man between 18 and 29 years old in good health.

This chain joins TRBV15 and TRBJ1-3; 8 bases map to TRBD1. The V segment lost 3 bases and the J segment 3 bases; nucleotides outside the gene matches: 4. This CDR3 contains 15 residues. Germline CDR1 is LNHNV and CDR2 is YYDKDF (reference sequence). The CDR3 spells CATSRSDRGGNTIYF. DNA for the CDR3: TGTGCCACCAGCAGGTCAGACAGGGGTGGAAACACCATATATTTT.

DNA of the CDR3: TGTGCCAGCAGCTTCAGGACTAGCGGTCGAGACAATGAGCAGTTCTTC. As protein: CASSFRTSGRDNEQFF. The chain carries TRBV5-6 and TRBJ2-1; 10 bases agree with TRBD2. Trimming cost V 2 bases and J 5 bases; bases outside gene matches: 7. The CDR3 is 16 amino acids. The germline gives CDR1 SGHDT, CDR2 YYEEEE.

The V gene is TRBV5-1, the J gene TRBJ1-6; 7 bases line up with TRBD1. The CDR3 spans 15 residues. Germline CDR1 is SGHRS and CDR2 is YFSETQ. V shed 0 bases and J 9 bases; nucleotides not matched to a gene: 6. The CDR3 DNA reads as TGCGCCAGCAGCTTGGATTCAGGGGGAGGTTCACCCCTCCACTTT. It yields the protein CASSLDSGGGSPLHF. Complete variable domain (other parts from reference TRBV5-1 and TRBJ1-6): KAGVTQTPRYLIKTRGQQVTLSCSPISGHRSVSWYQQTPGQGLQFLFEYFSETQRNKGNFPGRFSGRQFSNSRSEMNVSTLELGDSALYLCASSLDSGGGSPLHFGNGTRLTVT.

This clone was detected only once. The rearrangement uses TRBV2 and TRBJ2-3, with D perhaps TRBD2 (5 bases). Per germline, CDR1 SNHLY and CDR2 FYNNEI. The CDR3 is 14 residues long. The V and J ends lost 7 bases and 4 bases respectively, with 15 bases between them. The CDR3: CASTKTTMADTQYF. CDR3 bases: TGTGCCAGCACAAAGACTACCATGGCAGATACGCAGTATTTT.

The chain has TRBV11-2 and TRBJ2-2, with 10 bases matching TRBD2. Losses at the gene ends were 6 bases for V and 3 bases for J; bases not matched to a gene: 10. CDR3 size: 17 residues. Germline V gene data show CDR1 as SGHAT and CDR2 as FQNNGV. The CDR3, as DNA: TGTGCCAGCAGGCTGCGGGTAGCGGGAGGCTACACCGGGGAGCTGTTTTTT. Translating gives CASRLRVAGGYTGELFF.

The V and J genes are TRBV2 and TRBJ2-5; no firm D call. The ends were cut back, 1 base at V and 0 bases at J, with 9 bases in the middle. CDR3 length: 15 residues. CDR1 and CDR2 (germline): SNHLY, FYNNEI. The chain's CDR3 is CASSEGNWYQETQYF. CDR3 nucleotides: TGTGCCAGCAGTGAAGGCAATTGGTACCAAGAGACCCAGTACTTC.

The genes are TRBV6-1 and TRBJ1-6; D remains unclear. CDR3 length equals 14 residues. V was clipped by 2 bases and J by 6 bases, with 8 bases between them. Germline lookup yields CDR1 MNHNS and CDR2 SASEGT. The CDR3 reads CASSERQINSPLHF. The CDR3 DNA follows: TGTGCCAGCAGTGAAAGGCAGATTAATTCACCCCTCCACTTT.

J is TRBJ1-6 and V is TRBV7-2; D uncertain. The CDR3 is 12 amino acids. In germline, CDR1 is SGHTA, CDR2 FQGNSA. Trimming pared 0 bases from V and 13 bases from J, leaving 7 bases between. CDR3 amino acids: CASSLAYSPLHF. The CDR3 coding sequence is TGTGCCAGCAGCTTAGCTTACTCTCCCCTCCACTTT.

About this clone: This CDR3 is also generated by other DNA sequences in the sample. This chain joins TRBV27 and TRBJ2-5; tentatively, D is TRBD2 (6 bases). This CDR3 comprises 13 residues. V was shortened by 5 bases and J by 2 bases, with 9 bases between the two germline ends. The V gene's germline CDR1 is MNHEY and CDR2 SMNVEV (reference sequence). The CDR3: CASSPSGQETQYF. The CDR3 DNA sequence: TGTGCCAGCAGTCCGAGCGGGCAAGAGACCCAGTACTTC.

This clone appeared a single time. The rearrangement links TRBV2 to TRBJ2-1, with 11 bases aligning to TRBD2. Trimming at V came to 3 bases and at J to 5 bases, leaving 3 bases not matched to a gene. This CDR3 comprises 15 residues. Germline-derived CDR1 and CDR2 are SNHLY and FYNNEI. In nucleotides, the CDR3 is TGTGCCAGCAGTGAGCGACTAGCGGGGAACAATGAGCAGTTCTTC. This encodes CASSERLAGNNEQFF.

V gene TRBV28 combines with J gene TRBJ1-3; the D gene is possibly TRBD1 (5 bases). Germline V CDR1 and CDR2: MDHEN, SYDVKM. The CDR3 runs 16 residues. Trimming pared 2 bases from V and 0 bases from J, leaving 11 bases between. In nucleotides, the CDR3 is TGTGCCAGCAGTTTAAGGGACGGACCCTCTGGAAACACCATATATTTT. Translating gives CASSLRDGPSGNTIYF. The variable domain in full, completed from reference TRBV28 and TRBJ1-3, reads DVKVTQSSRYLVKRTGEKVFLECVQDMDHENMFWYRQDPGLGLRLIYFSYDVKMKEKGDIPEGYSVSREKKERFSLILESASTNQTSMYLCASSLRDGPSGNTIYFGEGSWLTVV.

The V and J genes are TRBV5-6 and TRBJ1-3; D remains ambiguous. CDR1 is SGHDT, CDR2 YYEEEE, per germline. The V and J ends lost 4 bases and 3 bases respectively, with 5 bases between them. This CDR3 has 12 residues. CDR3 in amino acids: CASSTVGNTIYF. The CDR3 DNA reads TGTGCCAGCAGCACAGTTGGAAACACCATATATTTT.

The rearrangement links TRBV5-4 to TRBJ2-7; perhaps D is TRBD1 or TRBD2 (5 bases each). V was trimmed by 6 bases and J by 0 bases, leaving 13 bases between them. CDR3 length: 14 residues. Germline V CDR1 and CDR2: SGHNT, YYREEE (reference sequence). Here the CDR3 reads CASMQSRGSYEQYF. The CDR3 region has the DNA TGTGCCAGCATGCAATCGAGGGGCTCCTACGAGCAGTACTTC.

This chain uses TRBV18 with TRBJ1-2; weak D call: TRBD1 (6 bases). This CDR3 is built from 16 residues. Germline values: CDR1 KGHSH, CDR2 LQKENI. Trimming shortened V by 2 bases and J by 6 bases, and 19 bases separated the two germline ends. CDR3 DNA sequence: TGTGCCAGCTCACCAGGGGGCAGGGTTTATTACGATGGCTACACCTTC. Residues: CASSPGGRVYYDGYTF.

The chain recombines TRBV2 with TRBJ1-6; maybe TRBD1 (5 bases). Trimming left V 9 bases short and J 6 bases short, with 18 bases between. Germline V gene lookup returns CDR1 SNHLY and CDR2 FYNNEI. The CDR3 runs 15 residues. The CDR3 coding sequence is TGTGCCAGACGGGGACGACGGGGAATTAATTCACCCCTCCACTTT. This gives the protein CARRGRRGINSPLHF.

The chain has TRBV6-1 and TRBJ2-3, with 11 bases aligning to TRBD2. The CDR3 has 16 residues. The V and J ends lost 2 bases and 7 bases, in that order; junction bases with no gene match: 8. Per the germline V gene, CDR1 is MNHNS and CDR2 is SASEGT. CDR3 sequence (DNA): TGTGCCAGCAGTGAAAAGCTAGCGGGAGGAGGGAATACGCAGTATTTT. Translating it yields CASSEKLAGGGNTQYF.

This clone was counted between two and nine times. Other DNA sequences of this sample code for an identical CDR3. The rearrangement uses TRBV5-1 and TRBJ2-2; D call uncertain. Trimming shortened V by 1 base and J by 1 base, and 5 bases separated the two germline ends. Per germline, CDR1 SGHRS and CDR2 YFSETQ. The CDR3 totals 14 residues. The CDR3 here is CASSLTVNTGELFF. DNA for the CDR3: TGCGCCAGCAGCTTGACGGTGAACACCGGGGAGCTGTTTTTT.

The V and J genes are TRBV19 and TRBJ2-1, with unresolved D. V was cut by 4 bases and J by 0 bases, with 7 bases left in between. This CDR3 has 14 amino acids. Per germline, CDR1 LNHDA and CDR2 SQIVND (reference sequence). DNA of the CDR3: TGTGCCAGTAGTAAACCAGACTCCTACAATGAGCAGTTCTTC. As protein: CASSKPDSYNEQFF.